This is a list of T cell receptor beta chains from one sample in a study of control samples from healthy donors and cancer patients. Repertoires were generated with immunoSEQ multiplex PCR, while TCRdb's copy carries only in-frame clones and drops some. The table lists some 140,000 clones, roughly 92% of them singletons. Sample: blood. Receptors were obtained from a man younger than 45 in good health. Both conserved end residues are part of each CDR3. Fields, in order: V gene, J gene, D gene, clone size, CDR3 DNA, CDR3 protein. D genes are given only for firm matches. Expanded clones are given a class, and other clones once, few, many or no size at all.

V gene: TRBV28; J gene: TRBJ2-3; D gene: .; clone size: .; CDR3 DNA: TGTGCCAGCAGACCGACCGGGGGAAGCACAGATACGCAGTATTTT; CDR3 protein: CASRPTGGSTDTQYF
V gene: TRBV6-6; J gene: TRBJ1-5; D gene: .; clone size: .; CDR3 DNA: TGTGCCAGCAGTCGGGGGAGAGATAGCAATCAGCCCCAGCATTTT; CDR3 protein: CASSRGRDSNQPQHF
V gene: TRBV19; J gene: TRBJ1-5; D gene: .; clone size: .; CDR3 DNA: TGTGCCAGTAGTAAGGGGGTCAATCAGCCCCAGCATTTT; CDR3 protein: CASSKGVNQPQHF
V gene: TRBV6-5; J gene: TRBJ2-7; D gene: .; clone size: .; CDR3 DNA: TGTGCCAGCAGTTACTCGGGAGCTCCCGAGCAGTACTTC; CDR3 protein: CASSYSGAPEQYF
V gene: TRBV10-2; J gene: TRBJ1-1; D gene: TRBD1; clone size: once; CDR3 DNA: TGCGCCAGCAGTGACGCCGGAACAGGGGGTCTTCGATTCACCTTTAACACTGAAGCTTTCTTT; CDR3 protein: CASSDAGTGGLRFTFNTEAFF
V gene: TRBV4-2; J gene: TRBJ2-1; D gene: TRBD2; clone size: .; CDR3 DNA: TGTGCCAGCAGCCAAGAGGCGAGCGGGAGTGGCAATGAGCAGTTCTTC; CDR3 protein: CASSQEASGSGNEQFF
V gene: TRBV7-9; J gene: TRBJ2-1; D gene: .; clone size: .; CDR3 DNA: TGTGCCAGCAGCTTAGTAAGCGGCAGCAAACCCAACAATGAGCAGTTCTTC; CDR3 protein: CASSLVSGSKPNNEQFF
V gene: TRBV5-6; J gene: TRBJ2-3; D gene: TRBD2; clone size: .; CDR3 DNA: TGTGCCAGCAGCTTGGGGACTAGCGGCACAGATACGCAGTATTTT; CDR3 protein: CASSLGTSGTDTQYF
V gene: TRBV5-1; J gene: TRBJ2-1; D gene: TRBD2; clone size: .; CDR3 DNA: TGCGCCAGCACGACTAGCGGGAAAAATGAGCAGTTCTTC; CDR3 protein: CASTTSGKNEQFF
V gene: TRBV4-3; J gene: TRBJ2-7; D gene: .; clone size: .; CDR3 DNA: TGCGCCAGCAGCCAAAGTCGGGACGGCTACGAGCAGTACTTC; CDR3 protein: CASSQSRDGYEQYF
V gene: TRBV28; J gene: TRBJ1-6; D gene: .; clone size: .; CDR3 DNA: TGTGCCAGCAGTCCAATCGGACGGCTGAGCTCCTATAATTCACCCCTCCACTTT; CDR3 protein: CASSPIGRLSSYNSPLHF
V gene: TRBV28; J gene: TRBJ1-4; D gene: .; clone size: few; CDR3 DNA: TGTGCCAGCAGTTCCAACGCCGTTGAAAAACTGTTTTTT; CDR3 protein: CASSSNAVEKLFF
V gene: TRBV28; J gene: TRBJ1-2; D gene: .; clone size: .; CDR3 DNA: TGTGCCAGCAGTTTTCTAGGGCCCGGCTATGGCTACACCTTC; CDR3 protein: CASSFLGPGYGYTF
V gene: TRBV5-5; J gene: TRBJ2-7; D gene: TRBD1; clone size: .; CDR3 DNA: TGTGCCAGCAGTTATGACAGGGGGCCCTACGAGCAGTACTTC; CDR3 protein: CASSYDRGPYEQYF
V gene: TRBV25-1; J gene: TRBJ2-7; D gene: .; clone size: .; CDR3 DNA: TGTGCCAGCCGTCAAACAGGATCCTACGAGCAGTACTTC; CDR3 protein: CASRQTGSYEQYF
V gene: TRBV10-3; J gene: TRBJ1-2; D gene: .; clone size: once; CDR3 DNA: TGTGCCATCAGTGAGTCTGAGCAGGGAGGCTATGGCTACACCTTC; CDR3 protein: CAISESEQGGYGYTF
V gene: TRBV25-1; J gene: TRBJ1-1; D gene: .; clone size: .; CDR3 DNA: TGTGCCAGCAGTGAATATCGACAGGAGAATACTGAAGCTTTCTTT; CDR3 protein: CASSEYRQENTEAFF
V gene: TRBV10-2; J gene: TRBJ2-5; D gene: TRBD1; clone size: .; CDR3 DNA: TGCGCCAGCAACCGGGACAGATTCGAGACCCAGTACTTC; CDR3 protein: CASNRDRFETQYF
V gene: TRBV27; J gene: TRBJ1-6; D gene: TRBD1; clone size: .; CDR3 DNA: TGTGCCAGCAGTTTTCTCCTAGAGGGGGCTTCCTATAATTCACCCCTCCACTTT; CDR3 protein: CASSFLLEGASYNSPLHF
V gene: TRBV30; J gene: TRBJ1-2; D gene: .; clone size: .; CDR3 DNA: TGTGCCTGCACCCGGGGTAAAGGGAACTATGGCTACACCTTC; CDR3 protein: CACTRGKGNYGYTF
V gene: TRBV9; J gene: TRBJ1-1; D gene: .; clone size: .; CDR3 DNA: TGTGCCAGCAGCGTAGATGGGGGGCCGTGGACTGAAGCTTTCTTT; CDR3 protein: CASSVDGGPWTEAFF
V gene: TRBV11-3; J gene: TRBJ2-1; D gene: .; clone size: once; CDR3 DNA: TGTGCCAGCAGCTTAGATGGAAATGAGCAGTTCTTC; CDR3 protein: CASSLDGNEQFF
V gene: TRBV18; J gene: TRBJ1-1; D gene: .; clone size: .; CDR3 DNA: TGTGCCAGCTCACCACCGGGAAGGGGCGCAGGAACTGAAGCTTTCTTT; CDR3 protein: CASSPPGRGAGTEAFF
V gene: TRBV6-1; J gene: TRBJ1-3; D gene: .; clone size: once; CDR3 DNA: TGTGCCAGCAGTGAAGCACAGGACTCTGGAAACACCATATATTTT; CDR3 protein: CASSEAQDSGNTIYF
V gene: TRBV30; J gene: TRBJ2-5; D gene: TRBD2; clone size: .; CDR3 DNA: TGTGCCTGGAGTGAACTAGCGGAAGAAGAGACCCAGTACTTC; CDR3 protein: CAWSELAEEETQYF
V gene: TRBV29-1; J gene: TRBJ1-2; D gene: .; clone size: .; CDR3 DNA: TGCAGCGTTGGCCCGACGACAGAGGCCCTTTCGTATGGCTACACCTTC; CDR3 protein: CSVGPTTEALSYGYTF
V gene: TRBV11-2; J gene: TRBJ2-1; D gene: .; clone size: few; CDR3 DNA: TGTGCCAGCAGCTTAGACTTTTCGGGGTATGAGCAGTTCTTC; CDR3 protein: CASSLDFSGYEQFF
V gene: TRBV9; J gene: TRBJ1-2; D gene: TRBD1; clone size: .; CDR3 DNA: TGTGCCAGCCCCTGGGATTCGGGACAGGGGGCGTCCCCCTATGGCTACACCTTC; CDR3 protein: CASPWDSGQGASPYGYTF
V gene: TRBV30; J gene: TRBJ2-7; D gene: .; clone size: .; CDR3 DNA: TGTGCCTGGAGTGTAGTAGCGGCTTACGAGCAGTACTTC; CDR3 protein: CAWSVVAAYEQYF
V gene: TRBV28; J gene: TRBJ1-5; D gene: .; clone size: once; CDR3 DNA: TGTGCCAGCAGTTTAGTGGAACAGCCCCAGCATTTT; CDR3 protein: CASSLVEQPQHF
V gene: TRBV28; J gene: TRBJ1-2; D gene: TRBD1; clone size: .; CDR3 DNA: TGTGCCAGCAGTCCAAAGACAGGGGGCTTTAACTATGGCTACACCTTC; CDR3 protein: CASSPKTGGFNYGYTF
V gene: TRBV28; J gene: TRBJ2-7; D gene: TRBD1; clone size: .; CDR3 DNA: TGTGCCAGCAGTTTATCAGGACAGGTCTCCTACGAGCAGTACTTC; CDR3 protein: CASSLSGQVSYEQYF
V gene: TRBV6-5; J gene: TRBJ2-7; D gene: .; clone size: .; CDR3 DNA: TGTGCCAGCAGTTACGCCGGGACACCGAGCTCCTACGAGCAGTACTTC; CDR3 protein: CASSYAGTPSSYEQYF
V gene: TRBV3-1/TRBV3-2; J gene: TRBJ2-7; D gene: TRBD2; clone size: .; CDR3 DNA: TGTGCCAGCAGCCGATCCGGGACTAGCGGGCGCGAGCAGTACTTC; CDR3 protein: CASSRSGTSGREQYF
V gene: TRBV6-5; J gene: TRBJ2-4; D gene: .; clone size: few; CDR3 DNA: TGTGCCAGCAGTCTGAAGGGGAACATTCAGTACTTC; CDR3 protein: CASSLKGNIQYF
V gene: TRBV6-4; J gene: TRBJ1-2; D gene: TRBD1; clone size: .; CDR3 DNA: TGTGCCAGCAGGAAACAGGGGGAAACTAACTATGGCTACACCTTC; CDR3 protein: CASRKQGETNYGYTF
V gene: TRBV19; J gene: TRBJ1-5; D gene: TRBD1; clone size: .; CDR3 DNA: TGTGCCAGTAGCACCCGGACAGGGGGGGATCAGCCCCAGCATTTT; CDR3 protein: CASSTRTGGDQPQHF
V gene: TRBV5-6; J gene: TRBJ2-1; D gene: .; clone size: once; CDR3 DNA: TGTGCCAGCAGCGGTTCTGCAGGGGAGAATGAGCAGTTCTTC; CDR3 protein: CASSGSAGENEQFF
V gene: TRBV6-2/TRBV6-3; J gene: TRBJ2-1; D gene: TRBD2; clone size: .; CDR3 DNA: TGTGCCAGCAGTTACTCGATTGACGGGAGGTCTGAGCAGTTCTTC; CDR3 protein: CASSYSIDGRSEQFF
V gene: TRBV11-2; J gene: TRBJ1-3; D gene: TRBD1; clone size: .; CDR3 DNA: TGTGCCAGCAGCACCTACAGGGGGCTTGGAAACACCATATATTTT; CDR3 protein: CASSTYRGLGNTIYF
V gene: TRBV11-2; J gene: TRBJ2-7; D gene: TRBD1; clone size: .; CDR3 DNA: TGTGCCAGCAGCTTAGTGACATTCGGCGGACAGGGGGTAACCGAGCAGTACTTC; CDR3 protein: CASSLVTFGGQGVTEQYF
V gene: TRBV30; J gene: TRBJ2-2; D gene: TRBD2; clone size: once; CDR3 DNA: TGTGCCCGGAGTGTAGCGGGAGTTTCCGGGGAGCTGTTTTTT; CDR3 protein: CARSVAGVSGELFF
V gene: TRBV7-2; J gene: TRBJ1-6; D gene: .; clone size: .; CDR3 DNA: TGTGCCAGCAGCTTAGTACTAAGTGCCTCACCCCTCCACTTT; CDR3 protein: CASSLVLSASPLHF
V gene: TRBV2; J gene: TRBJ1-5; D gene: .; clone size: .; CDR3 DNA: TGTGCCAGCAGTGTAGAATCCGAGCAGCCCCAGCATTTT; CDR3 protein: CASSVESEQPQHF
V gene: TRBV5-8; J gene: TRBJ2-3; D gene: TRBD2; clone size: .; CDR3 DNA: TGTGCCAGCAGCTTGCCCCGCGTTAGCGGGAGCGGCACGCAGTATTTT; CDR3 protein: CASSLPRVSGSGTQYF